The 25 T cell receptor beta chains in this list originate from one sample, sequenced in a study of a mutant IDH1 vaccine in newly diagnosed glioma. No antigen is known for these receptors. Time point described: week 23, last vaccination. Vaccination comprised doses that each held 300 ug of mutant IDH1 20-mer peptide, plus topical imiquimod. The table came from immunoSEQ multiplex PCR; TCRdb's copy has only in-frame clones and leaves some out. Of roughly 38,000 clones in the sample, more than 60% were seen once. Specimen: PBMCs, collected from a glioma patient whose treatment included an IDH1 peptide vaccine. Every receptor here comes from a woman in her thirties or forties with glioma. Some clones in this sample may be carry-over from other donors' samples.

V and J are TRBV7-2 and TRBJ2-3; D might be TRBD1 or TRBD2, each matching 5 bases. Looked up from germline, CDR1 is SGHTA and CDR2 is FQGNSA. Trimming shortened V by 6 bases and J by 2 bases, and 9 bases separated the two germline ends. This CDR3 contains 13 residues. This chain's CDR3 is CASRGTFTDTQYF. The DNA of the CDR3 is TGTGCCAGCAGAGGGACCTTCACAGATACGCAGTATTTT.

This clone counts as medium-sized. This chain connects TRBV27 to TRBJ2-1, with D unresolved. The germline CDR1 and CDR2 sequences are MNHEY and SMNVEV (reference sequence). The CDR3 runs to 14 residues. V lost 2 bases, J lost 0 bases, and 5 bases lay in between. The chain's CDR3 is CASSLGDSYNEQFF. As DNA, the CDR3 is TGTGCCAGCAGTTTAGGTGACTCCTACAATGAGCAGTTCTTC.

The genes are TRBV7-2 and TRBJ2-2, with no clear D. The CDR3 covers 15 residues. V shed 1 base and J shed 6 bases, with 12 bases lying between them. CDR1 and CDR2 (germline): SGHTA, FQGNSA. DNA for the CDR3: TGTGCCAGCAGCTTAGTGTCGGGCTTGGCCGGGGAGCTGTTTTTT. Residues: CASSLVSGLAGELFF. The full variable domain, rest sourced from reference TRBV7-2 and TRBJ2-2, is GAGVSQSPSNKVTEKGKDVELRCDPISGHTALYWYRQSLGQGLEFLIYFQGNSAPDKSGLPSDRFSAERTGGSVSTLTIQRTQQEDSAVYLCASSLVSGLAGELFFGEGSRLTVL.

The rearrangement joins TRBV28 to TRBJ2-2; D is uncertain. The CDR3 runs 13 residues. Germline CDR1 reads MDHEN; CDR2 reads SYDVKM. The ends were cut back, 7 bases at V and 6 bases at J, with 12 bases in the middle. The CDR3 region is CASMTTWAGELFF. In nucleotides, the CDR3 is TGTGCCAGCATGACGACCTGGGCCGGGGAGCTGTTTTTT.

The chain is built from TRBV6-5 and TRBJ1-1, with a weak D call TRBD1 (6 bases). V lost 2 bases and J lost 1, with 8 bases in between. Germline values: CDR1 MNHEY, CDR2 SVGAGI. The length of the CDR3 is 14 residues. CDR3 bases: TGTGCCAGCAGTTACACGACAGGGAACACTGAAGCTTTCTTT. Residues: CASSYTTGNTEAFF.

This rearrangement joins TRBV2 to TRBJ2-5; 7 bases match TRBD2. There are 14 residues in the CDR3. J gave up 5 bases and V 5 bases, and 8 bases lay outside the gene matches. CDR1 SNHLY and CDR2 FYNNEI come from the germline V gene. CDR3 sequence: CASSSLALRETQYF. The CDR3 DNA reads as TGTGCCAGCAGTTCACTAGCGTTGCGGGAGACCCAGTACTTC.

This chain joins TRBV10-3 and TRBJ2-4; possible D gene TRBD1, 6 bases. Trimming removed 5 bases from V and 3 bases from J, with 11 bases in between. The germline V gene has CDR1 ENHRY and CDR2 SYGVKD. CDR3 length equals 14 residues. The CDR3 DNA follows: TGTGCCATCAGTCCGGACAGCAGCAAAAACATTCAGTACTTC. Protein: CAISPDSSKNIQYF.

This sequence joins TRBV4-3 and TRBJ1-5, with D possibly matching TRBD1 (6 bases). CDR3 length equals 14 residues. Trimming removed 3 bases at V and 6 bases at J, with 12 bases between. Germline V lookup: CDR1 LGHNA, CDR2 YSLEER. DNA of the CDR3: TGCGCCAGCAGCCAGGGAACAGGGCCTCAGCCCCAGCATTTT. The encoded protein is CASSQGTGPQPQHF.

The CDR3: CASSFGQARGEKLFF. The CDR3 coding sequence is TGTGCCAGCAGCTTCGGACAGGCGAGGGGTGAAAAACTGTTTTTT. The chain couples TRBV5-4 to TRBJ1-4, with 7 bases matching TRBD1. The CDR3 runs to 15 residues. Germline lookup yields CDR1 SGHNT and CDR2 YYREEE (reference sequence). V was clipped by 2 bases and J by 7 bases; unmatched bases: 8.

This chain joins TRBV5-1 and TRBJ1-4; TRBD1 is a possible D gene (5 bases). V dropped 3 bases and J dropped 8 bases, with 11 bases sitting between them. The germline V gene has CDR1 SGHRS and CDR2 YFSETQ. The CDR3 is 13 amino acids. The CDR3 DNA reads TGCGCCAGCAGCTCCGGGACTGAGGAAAAACTGTTTTTT. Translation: CASSSGTEEKLFF.

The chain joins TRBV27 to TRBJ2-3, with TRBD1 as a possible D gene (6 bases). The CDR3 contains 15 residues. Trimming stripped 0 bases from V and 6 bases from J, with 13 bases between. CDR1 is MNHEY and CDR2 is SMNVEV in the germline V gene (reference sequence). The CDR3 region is CASSLSWGRGDTQYF. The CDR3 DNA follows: TGTGCCAGCAGTTTATCGTGGGGGCGAGGGGATACGCAGTATTTT.

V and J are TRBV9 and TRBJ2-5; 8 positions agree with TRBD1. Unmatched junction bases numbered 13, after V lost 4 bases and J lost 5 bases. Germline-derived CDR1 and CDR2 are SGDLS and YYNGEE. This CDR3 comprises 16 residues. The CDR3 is CASSPEAGGPVETQYF. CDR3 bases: TGTGCCAGCAGCCCGGAGGCAGGGGGCCCCGTGGAGACCCAGTACTTC.

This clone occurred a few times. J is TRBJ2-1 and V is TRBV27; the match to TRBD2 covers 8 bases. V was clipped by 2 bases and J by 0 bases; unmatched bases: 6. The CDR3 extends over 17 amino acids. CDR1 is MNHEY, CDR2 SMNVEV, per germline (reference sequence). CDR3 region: CASSLGWGTSSYNEQFF. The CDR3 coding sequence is TGTGCCAGCAGTTTAGGATGGGGGACTAGCTCCTACAATGAGCAGTTCTTC.

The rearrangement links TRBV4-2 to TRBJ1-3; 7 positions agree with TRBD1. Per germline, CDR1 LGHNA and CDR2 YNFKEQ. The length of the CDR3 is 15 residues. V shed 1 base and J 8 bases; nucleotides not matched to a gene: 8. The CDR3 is CASSQAQRQGDTIYF. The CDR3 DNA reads TGTGCCAGCAGCCAAGCCCAACGTCAGGGGGACACCATATATTTT.

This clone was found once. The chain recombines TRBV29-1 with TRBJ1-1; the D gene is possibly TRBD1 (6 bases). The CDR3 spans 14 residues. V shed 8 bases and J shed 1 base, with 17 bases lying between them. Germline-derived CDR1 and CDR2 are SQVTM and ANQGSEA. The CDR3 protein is CSTYGGLRNTEAFF. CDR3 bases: TGCAGCACCTACGGGGGGCTAAGGAACACTGAAGCTTTCTTT. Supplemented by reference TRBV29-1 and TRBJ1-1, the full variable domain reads SAVISQKPSRDICQRGTSLTIQCQVDSQVTMMFWYRQQPGQSLTLIATANQGSEATYESGFVIDKFPISRPNLTFSTLTVSNMSPEDSSIYLCSTYGGLRNTEAFFGQGTRLTVV.

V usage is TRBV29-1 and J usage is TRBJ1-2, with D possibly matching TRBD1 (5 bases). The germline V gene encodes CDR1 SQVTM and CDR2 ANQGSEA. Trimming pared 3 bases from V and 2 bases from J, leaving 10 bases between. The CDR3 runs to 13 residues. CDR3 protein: CSVEGRENYGYTF. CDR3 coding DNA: TGCAGCGTTGAGGGCAGGGAAAACTATGGCTACACCTTC.

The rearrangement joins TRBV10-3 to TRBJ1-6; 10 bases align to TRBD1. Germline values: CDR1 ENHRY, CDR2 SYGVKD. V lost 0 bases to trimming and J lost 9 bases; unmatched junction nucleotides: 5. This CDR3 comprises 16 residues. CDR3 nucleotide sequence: TGTGCCATCAGTGAGTCAGGGACAGGGGTAAGTTCACCCCTCCACTTT. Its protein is CAISESGTGVSSPLHF.

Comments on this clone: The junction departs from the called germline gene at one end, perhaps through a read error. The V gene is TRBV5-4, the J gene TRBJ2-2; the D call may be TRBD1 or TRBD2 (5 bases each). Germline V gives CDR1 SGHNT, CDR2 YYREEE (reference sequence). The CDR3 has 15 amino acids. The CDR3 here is CASSFGTDFTGELFF. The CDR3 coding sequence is TGCGCCAGCAGCTTCGGGACGGATTTCACCGGGGAGCTGTTTTTT.

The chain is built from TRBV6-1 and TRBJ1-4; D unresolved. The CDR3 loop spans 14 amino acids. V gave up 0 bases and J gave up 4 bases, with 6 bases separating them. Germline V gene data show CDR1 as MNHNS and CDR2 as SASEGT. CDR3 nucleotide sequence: TGTGCCAGCAGTGAAGCAGATTTTAATGAAAAACTGTTTTTT. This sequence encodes CASSEADFNEKLFF.

The CDR3 DNA is TGTGCCAGCAGCGCAGGACCGACTAATGAAAAACTGTTTTTT. Translating it yields CASSAGPTNEKLFF. The chain recombines TRBV5-4 with TRBJ1-4; no clear D gene. Deletions cut 4 bases from V and 2 bases from J, with 9 bases between. This CDR3 spans 14 amino acids. From germline, CDR1 is SGHNT and CDR2 YYREEE (reference sequence).

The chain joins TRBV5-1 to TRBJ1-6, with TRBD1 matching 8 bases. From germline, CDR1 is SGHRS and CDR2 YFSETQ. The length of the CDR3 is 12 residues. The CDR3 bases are TGCGCGACCGGGACAGGCAATTCACCCCTCCACTTT. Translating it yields CATGTGNSPLHF.

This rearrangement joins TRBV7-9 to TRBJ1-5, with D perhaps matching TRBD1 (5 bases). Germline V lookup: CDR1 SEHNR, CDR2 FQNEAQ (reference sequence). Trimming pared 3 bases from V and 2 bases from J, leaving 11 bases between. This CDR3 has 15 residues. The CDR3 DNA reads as TGTGCCAGCAGCTTCGCAGGAGGGGGCAATCAGCCCCAGCATTTT. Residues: CASSFAGGGNQPQHF.

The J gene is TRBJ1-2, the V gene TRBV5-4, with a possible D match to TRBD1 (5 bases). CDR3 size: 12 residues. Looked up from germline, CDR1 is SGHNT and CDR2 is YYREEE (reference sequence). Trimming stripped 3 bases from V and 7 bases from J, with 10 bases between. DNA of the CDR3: TGTGCCAGCAGCTGGGACCGGGCTGGCTACACCTTC. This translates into CASSWDRAGYTF.

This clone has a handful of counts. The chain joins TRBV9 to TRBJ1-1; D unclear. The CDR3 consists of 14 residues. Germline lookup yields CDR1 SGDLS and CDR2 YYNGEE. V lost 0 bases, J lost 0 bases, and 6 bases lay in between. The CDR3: CASSVASVNTEAFF. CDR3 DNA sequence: TGTGCCAGCAGCGTAGCTTCGGTGAACACTGAAGCTTTCTTT.

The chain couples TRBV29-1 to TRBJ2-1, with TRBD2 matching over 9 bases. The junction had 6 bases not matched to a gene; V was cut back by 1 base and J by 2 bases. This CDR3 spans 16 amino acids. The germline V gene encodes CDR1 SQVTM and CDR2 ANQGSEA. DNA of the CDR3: TGCAGCGTTGAAGGGAGGGCTAGCGGGACCTACAATGAGCAGTTCTTC. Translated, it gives CSVEGRASGTYNEQFF.